The clone carrying this T cell receptor beta chain was picked up a small number of times. Its target is not known. CDR1 is SGHRS and CDR2 is YFSETQ in the germline V gene. V was trimmed by 4 bases and J by 14 bases, leaving 15 bases between them. The CDR3 consists of 12 residues. The sample belongs to a study of post-analysis software for immune sequencing data. Study in general: Patients had relapsing-remitting, secondary progressive or progressive-relapsing multiple sclerosis; some lacked subtype.

Regarding the study as a whole: Analysis by F measure revealed that same-batch samples clustered strongly together. Normalized Chao1 diversity in multiple sclerosis patients fell significantly below that of controls. Several TRBV segments were more frequent in patients than controls; TRBV5-6, TRBV5-1 and TRBV20-1 belonged to this group.

Incorporated into the TCR beta cDNA libraries were unique molecular identifiers, which served to reduce PCR and sequencing biases. Researchers reported roughly 510,000 cDNA molecules coming from approximately 0.95 to 9.8 million T cells. TCRdb passed the PCR reads through MiXCR, listing each CDR3 protein once. Of hundreds of thousands of distinct CDR3 sequences listed, roughly two fifths are singletons. The chain joins TRBV5-1 to TRBJ1-4, with D hard to call. The sequencing input was blood. This receptor was identified in a girl aged 10 to 17 with multiple sclerosis. The CDR3 DNA is TGCGCCAGCAGCAGTGATAGCCGCTCCCTGTTTTTT. Protein sequence: CASSSDSRSLFF.